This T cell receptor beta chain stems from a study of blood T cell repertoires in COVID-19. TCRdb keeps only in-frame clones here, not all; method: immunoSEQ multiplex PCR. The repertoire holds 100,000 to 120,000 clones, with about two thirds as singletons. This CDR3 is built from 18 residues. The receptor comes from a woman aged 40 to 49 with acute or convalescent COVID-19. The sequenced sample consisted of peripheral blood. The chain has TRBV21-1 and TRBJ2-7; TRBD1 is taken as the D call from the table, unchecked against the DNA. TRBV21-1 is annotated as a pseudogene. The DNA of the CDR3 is TGTGCCAGCAGCAAAATTTATACAAAGGACAGGGGCGGATACGAGCAGTACTTC. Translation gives CASSKIYTKDRGGYEQYF.